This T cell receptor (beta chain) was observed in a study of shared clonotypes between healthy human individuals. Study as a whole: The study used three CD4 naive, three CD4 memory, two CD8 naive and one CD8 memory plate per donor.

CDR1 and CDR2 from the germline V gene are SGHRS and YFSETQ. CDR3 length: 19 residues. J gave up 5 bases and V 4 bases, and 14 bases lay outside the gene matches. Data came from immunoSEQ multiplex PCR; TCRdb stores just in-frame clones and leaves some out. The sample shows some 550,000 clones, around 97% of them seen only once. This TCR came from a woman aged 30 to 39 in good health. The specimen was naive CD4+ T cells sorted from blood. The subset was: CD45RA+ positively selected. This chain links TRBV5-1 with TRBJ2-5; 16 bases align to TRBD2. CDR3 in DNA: TGCGCCAGCAGCGTGTACGGGACTAGCGGGAGGGCCGCTAGGGAGACCCAGTACTTC. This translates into CASSVYGTSGRAARETQYF.